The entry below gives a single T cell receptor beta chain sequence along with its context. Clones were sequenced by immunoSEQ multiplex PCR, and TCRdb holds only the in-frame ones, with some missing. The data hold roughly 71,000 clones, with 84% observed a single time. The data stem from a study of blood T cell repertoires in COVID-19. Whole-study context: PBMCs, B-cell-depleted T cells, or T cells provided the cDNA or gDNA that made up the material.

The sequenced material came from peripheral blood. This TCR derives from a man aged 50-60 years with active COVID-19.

As DNA, the CDR3 is TGTGCCACCAGGCCGGGACAGGGAGCCCCCGGGGACAATGAGCAGTTCTTC. It encodes CATRPGQGAPGDNEQFF. The J gene is TRBJ2-1, the V gene TRBV24-1, with 9 bases that match TRBD1. Germline values: CDR1 KGHDR, CDR2 SFDVKD. CDR3 length: 17 amino acids. V trimming: 7 bases; J trimming: 5 bases; junction bases outside the gene matches: 14.